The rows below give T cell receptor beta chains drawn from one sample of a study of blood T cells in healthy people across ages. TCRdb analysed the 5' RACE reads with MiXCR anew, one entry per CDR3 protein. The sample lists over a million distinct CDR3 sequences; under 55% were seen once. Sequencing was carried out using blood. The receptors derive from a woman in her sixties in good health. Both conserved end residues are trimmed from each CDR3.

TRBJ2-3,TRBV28,ASSLTVPSSTDTQY
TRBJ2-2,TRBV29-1,SVEETGANTGELF
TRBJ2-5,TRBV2,ASSEVLAGGETQY
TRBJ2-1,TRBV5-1,ASSPGTGGLAGEYNEQF
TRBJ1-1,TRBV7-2,ASSFLSTEAF
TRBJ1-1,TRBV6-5,ASVGARGVAEAF
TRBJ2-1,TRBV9,ASSSGVYNAQF
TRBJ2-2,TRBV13,ATEPQEPNTGELF
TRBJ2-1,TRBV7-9,ASSIATAGGYNEQF
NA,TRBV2,ASSDNRDRGYEQY
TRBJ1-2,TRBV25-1,ASSPGTRDGYT
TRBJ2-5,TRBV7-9,ASSFSRGRGPQETQY
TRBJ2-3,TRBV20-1,SARLGTSGRHTQY
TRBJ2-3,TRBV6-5,ASSYSSGLADSTDTQY
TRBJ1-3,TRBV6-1,ASIGQGYGNTIY
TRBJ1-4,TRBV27,ASMGWIGDEKLF
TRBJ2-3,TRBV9,ASSSRGGDTQY
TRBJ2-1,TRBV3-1,ASSPQMGTSLNEQF
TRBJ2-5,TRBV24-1,ATSDLRENQETQY
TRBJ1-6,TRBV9,ASSVDGGNSPPH
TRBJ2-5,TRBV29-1,SVAMLAAYNEQY
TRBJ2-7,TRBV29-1,SEDRVDLYEQY
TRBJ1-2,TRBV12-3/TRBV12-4,ASSPSQGGYGYT
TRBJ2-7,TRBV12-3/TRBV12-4,ASSGTRGGEQY
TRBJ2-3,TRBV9,ASSVLTSGRVDTQY
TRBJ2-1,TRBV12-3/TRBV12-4,ASSLSGPGNEQF
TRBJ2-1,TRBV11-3,ASSLGRPRDLAPNEQF
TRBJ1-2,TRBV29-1,SVGPDRGLVYGYT